A selection of T cell receptor beta chains follows, all from one sample in a study of blood T cell repertoires in COVID-19. Only in-frame clones appear in the TCRdb table, and some are missing; sequencing was by immunoSEQ multiplex PCR. The table records some 340,000 clones, 83% of them present only once. Sequenced input: peripheral blood. The receptors were gathered from a man aged 25-40 years with active or convalescent COVID-19. Each CDR3 is given with its conserved first and last residue. Fields, in order: V gene, J gene, clone size, D gene, CDR3 protein, CDR3 DNA. The D gene is left open where the match is weak. Clone size is given for some rows only: seen once, a few or many times, or a class if the clone is expanded.

v_call: TRBV19
j_call: TRBJ2-3
clone_size: -
d_call: TRBD2
cdr3_aa: CASSIDRLAGRSTDTQYF
cdr3_nt: TGTGCCAGTAGTATAGATCGACTAGCGGGGCGGAGCACAGATACGCAGTATTTT

v_call: TRBV6-5
j_call: TRBJ2-1
clone_size: -
d_call: TRBD2
cdr3_aa: CASSYDLAGVGNEQFF
cdr3_nt: TGTGCCAGCAGTTACGACTTAGCGGGAGTTGGAAATGAGCAGTTCTTC

v_call: TRBV4-2
j_call: TRBJ2-1
clone_size: -
d_call: -
cdr3_aa: CASSQATGYNEQFF
cdr3_nt: TGTGCCAGCAGCCAAGCTACGGGCTACAATGAGCAGTTCTTC

v_call: TRBV3-1/TRBV3-2
j_call: TRBJ1-1
clone_size: once
d_call: TRBD1
cdr3_aa: CASSQDRGGGTEAFF
cdr3_nt: TGTGCCAGCAGCCAGGACAGGGGCGGAGGCACTGAAGCTTTCTTT

v_call: TRBV5-1
j_call: TRBJ2-3
clone_size: -
d_call: TRBD2
cdr3_aa: CASSLSGGALSDTQYF
cdr3_nt: TGCGCCAGCAGTCTTAGCGGGGGGGCTCTCTCAGATACGCAGTATTTT

v_call: TRBV3-1/TRBV3-2
j_call: TRBJ2-1
clone_size: -
d_call: -
cdr3_aa: CASSPVALSSYNEQFF
cdr3_nt: TGTGCCAGCAGCCCCGTCGCGCTGAGCTCCTACAATGAGCAGTTCTTC

v_call: TRBV11-2
j_call: TRBJ1-2
clone_size: -
d_call: -
cdr3_aa: CASSSRGNYGYTF
cdr3_nt: TGTGCCAGCAGCTCACGGGGGAACTATGGCTACACCTTC

v_call: TRBV9
j_call: TRBJ1-1
clone_size: -
d_call: -
cdr3_aa: CASSVVDSNTEAFF
cdr3_nt: TGTGCCAGCAGCGTCGTCGACAGCAACACTGAAGCTTTCTTT

v_call: TRBV11-3
j_call: TRBJ1-1
clone_size: once
d_call: -
cdr3_aa: CASSLESGRLTEAFF
cdr3_nt: TGTGCCAGCAGCTTAGAGTCAGGGCGGTTGACTGAAGCTTTCTTT

v_call: TRBV7-9
j_call: TRBJ1-1
clone_size: -
d_call: TRBD1
cdr3_aa: CASSINAGGYTEAFF
cdr3_nt: TGTGCCAGCAGCATTAATGCAGGGGGTTACACTGAAGCTTTCTTT